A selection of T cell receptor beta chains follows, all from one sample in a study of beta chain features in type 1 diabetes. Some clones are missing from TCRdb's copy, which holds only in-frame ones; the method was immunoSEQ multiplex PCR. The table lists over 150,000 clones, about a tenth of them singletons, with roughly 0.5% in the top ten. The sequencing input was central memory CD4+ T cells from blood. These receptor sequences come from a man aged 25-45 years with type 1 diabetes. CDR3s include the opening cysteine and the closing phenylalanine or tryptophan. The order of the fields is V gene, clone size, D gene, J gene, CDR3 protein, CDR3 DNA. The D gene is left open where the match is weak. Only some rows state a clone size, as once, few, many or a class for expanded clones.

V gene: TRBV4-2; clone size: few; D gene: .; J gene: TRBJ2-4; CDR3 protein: CASSQGTLNGNIQYF; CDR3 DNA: TGTGCCAGCAGTCAAGGGACACTCAATGGAAACATTCAGTACTTC
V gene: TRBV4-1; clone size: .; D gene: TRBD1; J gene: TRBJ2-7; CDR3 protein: CASSQETGTVPSYEQYF; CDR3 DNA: TGCGCCAGCAGCCAGGAAACCGGGACAGTTCCCTCCTACGAGCAGTACTTC
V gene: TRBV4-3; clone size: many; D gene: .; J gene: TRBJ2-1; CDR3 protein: CASSPSVYNEQFF; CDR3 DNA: TGCGCCAGCAGCCCGTCAGTATACAATGAGCAGTTCTTC
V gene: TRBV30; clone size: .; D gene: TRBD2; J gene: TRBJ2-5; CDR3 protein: CAWSIGLAGERETQYF; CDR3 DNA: TGTGCCTGGAGCATTGGACTAGCGGGAGAACGGGAGACCCAGTACTTC
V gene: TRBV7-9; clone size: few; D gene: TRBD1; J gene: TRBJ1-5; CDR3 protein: CASSYGQGSQPQHF; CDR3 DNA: TGTGCCAGCAGCTATGGACAGGGGTCGCAGCCCCAGCATTTT
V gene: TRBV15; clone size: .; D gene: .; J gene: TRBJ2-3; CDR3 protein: CATSRRSTDTQYF; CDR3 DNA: TGTGCCACCAGCAGGAGAAGCACAGATACGCAGTATTTT
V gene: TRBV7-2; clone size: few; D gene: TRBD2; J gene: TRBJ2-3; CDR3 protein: CASSFVTSGRSQYF; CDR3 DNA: TGTGCCAGCAGCTTCGTGACTAGCGGGAGGTCGCAGTATTTT
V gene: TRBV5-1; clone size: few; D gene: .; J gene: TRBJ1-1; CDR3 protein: CASSFSDMNTEAFF; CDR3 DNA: TGCGCCAGCAGCTTTTCGGACATGAACACTGAAGCTTTCTTT
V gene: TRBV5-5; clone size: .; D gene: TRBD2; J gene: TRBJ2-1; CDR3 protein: CASSFWTSSHEQFF; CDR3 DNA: TGTGCCAGCAGCTTCTGGACTAGCAGCCATGAGCAGTTCTTC
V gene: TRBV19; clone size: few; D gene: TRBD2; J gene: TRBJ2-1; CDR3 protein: CASSILTSRANEQFF; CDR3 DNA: TGTGCCAGTAGTATTCTGACTAGCCGGGCCAATGAGCAGTTCTTC
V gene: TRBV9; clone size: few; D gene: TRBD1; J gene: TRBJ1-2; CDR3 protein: CASRQASGQSNYGYTF; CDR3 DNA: TGTGCCAGCCGGCAAGCTTCGGGACAGTCTAACTATGGCTACACCTTC
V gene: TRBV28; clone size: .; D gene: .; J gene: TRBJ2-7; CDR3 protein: CASTRWGSKTYEQYF; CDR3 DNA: TGTGCCAGCACCCGTTGGGGCTCCAAAACCTACGAGCAGTACTTC
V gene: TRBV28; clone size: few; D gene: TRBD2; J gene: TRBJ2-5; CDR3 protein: CASSRTSLRETQYF; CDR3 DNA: TGTGCCAGCAGTCGGACTAGCCTACGAGAGACCCAGTACTTC
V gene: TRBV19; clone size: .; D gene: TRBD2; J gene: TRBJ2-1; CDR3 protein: CASSKPGLAGPEQFF; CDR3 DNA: TGTGCCAGTTCCAAGCCGGGACTAGCGGGACCCGAGCAGTTCTTC
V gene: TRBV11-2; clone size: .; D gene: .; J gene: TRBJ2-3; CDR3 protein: CASSPQTADTQYF; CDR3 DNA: TGTGCCAGCAGCCCGCAAACGGCAGATACGCAGTATTTT
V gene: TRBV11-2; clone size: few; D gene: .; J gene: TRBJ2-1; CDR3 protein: CASSPYRRVISYNEQFF; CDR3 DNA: TGTGCCAGCAGCCCCTATAGGAGGGTCATCTCCTACAATGAGCAGTTCTTC
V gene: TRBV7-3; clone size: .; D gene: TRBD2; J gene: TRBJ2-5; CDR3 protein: CASSLPGGKTQYF; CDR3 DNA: TGTGCCAGCAGCCTACCCGGGGGGAAGACCCAGTACTTC